Listed here is a single T cell receptor beta chain. Its antigen is currently not known. No base quality values were provided; no much bigger clone lies one nucleotide off. This entry comes from a study of cytomegalovirus exposure and HLA in healthy donors (dated by TCRdb to 2016 to 2017). Some background on the complete study: According to a later analysis, the 110 or so validation repertoires were produced on the same platform as the 666 repertoires of the first cohort. The study was designed to test whether signatures of past pathogen exposure could be identified by cataloging public T cell receptors. In addition to the first cohort of roughly 700 subjects, a separate validation cohort of 120 different subjects was used. To predict cytomegalovirus infection status, the study combined high-throughput TCR immunosequencing, statistical association of individual TCRs with disease status, and machine learning. Points the paper makes about the study in general: The validation cohort had no HLA typing available for a later analysis, so co-occurrence within that cohort was assessed over all 130 or so repertoires. The classifier was reported to diagnose cytomegalovirus status with high specificity and sensitivity in both the original and validation cohorts. Most TCR sequences were observed very rarely across donors, whereas some public TCRs were present in many individuals. The study listed over 150 TCR beta chains as associated with cytomegalovirus. Subsequent analysis determined that TCRs grouped into clusters in the first cohort also showed a tendency toward co-occurrence across the approximately 120 validation repertoires, and approximately 93% of cluster scores exceeded 0. In vitro tests confirmed that a few of the cytomegalovirus-associated TCR beta chains recognize cytomegalovirus antigens. The authors suggested that the approach could potentially be generalized to other disease states and immunological phenotypes.

Library preparation was by the immunoSEQ multiplex PCR assay. On the study's bioinformatics: A statistical classification framework was built to diagnose cytomegalovirus status from the catalog of TCR beta chain sequences. TCRdb stores this immuneACCESS table with in-frame sequences only. Part of the clones is absent; in the studies checked, under half of the shortfall reflects unresolved V genes, and no reason is known for the rest. That table is the source of V, J and clone size, and D and trimming were worked out from the DNA. In this sample the table shows under 250,000 clones, around four fifths of which occur a single time. The ten largest account for roughly 5.5% of the sample. Compared with germline, V lacks 7 bases and J lacks 6 bases; bases without a gene match: 17. The CDR3 contains 16 residues, cysteine and phenylalanine counted. The read is trimmed to its CDR3 DNA, 48 bases read in frame from base 1. Sequences SNHLY (CDR1) and FYNNEI (CDR2) are obtained from the germline V gene.

The donors were included in the validation cohort of 120 subjects, a group kept apart from the roughly 610-subject first cohort. The V gene is TRBV2 and the J gene is TRBJ2-7, with 8 junctional bases fitting TRBD2. The receptor's source is a woman in her late teens or twenties in good health and CMV-seronegative. The sequenced sample consisted of PBMCs. Here the CDR3 is given as CASIPGITRAGGEQYF. Read as DNA, the sequence is TGTGCCAGCATCCCCGGGATTACCAGGGCGGGGGGCGAGCAGTACTTC. Where the CDR3 stops, the reference TRBV2 and TRBJ2-7 genes take over; the full variable domain is EPEVTQTPSHQVTQMGQEVILRCVPISNHLYFYWYRQILGQKVEFLVSFYNNEISEKSEIFDDQFSVERPDGSNFTLKIRSTKLEDSAMYFCASIPGITRAGGEQYFGPGTRLTVT.